This T cell receptor beta chain was documented in a study of beta chain features in type 1 diabetes. Study at large: Patients shared similar age, gender and cell yields with healthy donors. Examined across all samples were around 110,000,000 sorted cells.

In the case of this clone: The target antigen is unknown.

V shed 6 bases and J 2 bases; nucleotides not matched to a gene: 3. CDR1 and CDR2 from the germline V gene are SQVTM and ANQGSEA. The CDR3 length is 12 residues. The authors sorted CD4+ naive, central memory, regulatory and stem cell-like memory cells via CD45RO/CCR7/CD25/CD127/CD95/CD27. The sequenced template was cDNA made from the entire isolated RNA. Measured with immunoSEQ multiplex PCR; TCRdb has only the in-frame clones, and not every one. The sample holds about 660,000 clones, around 15% seen once. Study observations and caveats: The naive, central memory and Treg TCRB repertoires showed an apparent similarity that was greater among patients than among healthy donors. Shorter TCRB CDR3s, moderately but significantly so, were found in Type 1 diabetes patients in all four CD4+ subsets.

The rearrangement joins TRBV29-1 to TRBJ2-7, with TRBD2 matching over 8 bases. This TCR derives from a young man with type 1 diabetes. Sequences were obtained from naive CD4+ T cells from blood. The CDR3 reads CSVVAGPYEQYF. CDR3 nucleotide sequence: TGCAGCGTCGTAGCGGGACCCTACGAGCAGTACTTC.